Listed below are T cell receptor beta chains from one sample, sequenced in a study of CD8 T cells in ankylosing spondylitis. TCRdb recomputed calls from the 5' RACE reads with MiXCR, one row per CDR3 protein. The profile shows around 770,000 distinct CDR3 sequences, approximately 10% of them singletons. Sample: blood, either unsorted or a sorted T cell fraction (not recorded which). Receptors originate from a male donor with ankylosing spondylitis. Both conserved end residues are part of each CDR3. D genes are given only for firm matches. The size of a clone is reported for some rows only, either as once, few or many, or as a class for expanded clones.

j_call v_call d_call clone_size cdr3_aa cdr3_nt
TRBJ2-7 TRBV15 - - CATSRESGWEQYF TGTGCCACCAGCAGAGAGTCGGGGTGGGAGCAGTACTTC
TRBJ2-7 TRBV27 TRBD1 - CASQGRGIAEQYF TGTGCCAGCCAAGGCAGGGGGATTGCCGAGCAGTACTTC
TRBJ1-1 TRBV7-8 - - CASSFNERGDTEAFF TGTGCCAGCAGCTTTAATGAACGAGGGGACACTGAAGCTTTCTTT
TRBJ1-2 TRBV5-6 TRBD1 - CASSFPGQSNYGYTF TGTGCCAGCAGCTTTCCGGGACAGTCTAACTATGGCTACACCTTC
TRBJ2-2 TRBV10-3 - few CAISGRQGNTGELFF TGTGCCATCAGCGGACGGCAGGGAAACACCGGGGAGCTGTTTTTT
TRBJ2-1 TRBV15 - - CATSRAGLLAYNEQFF TGTGCCACCAGCAGAGCGGGACTCCTAGCCTACAATGAGCAGTTCTTC
TRBJ2-3 TRBV28 - few CASSYRDHAGDTQYF TGTGCCAGCAGTTACCGGGACCACGCCGGGGATACGCAGTATTTT
TRBJ2-2 TRBV9 - - CASSVVVGTGELFF TGTGCCAGCAGCGTAGTGGTCGGCACCGGGGAGCTGTTTTTT
TRBJ2-7 TRBV6-1 TRBD1 - CASSEKVGQGSYEQYF TGTGCCAGCAGTGAAAAGGTAGGACAGGGATCCTACGAGCAGTACTTC
TRBJ2-2 TRBV20-1 TRBD2 - CSARASLAGNTGELFF TGCAGTGCTAGGGCTAGTCTAGCGGGGAACACCGGGGAGCTGTTTTTT
TRBJ2-5 TRBV27 - - CASSPGPTVPTQETQYF TGTGCCAGCAGTCCGGGACCGACAGTACCTACCCAAGAGACCCAGTACTTC
TRBJ1-1 TRBV20-1 - many CSATTPNTEAFF TGCAGTGCTACCACTCCGAACACTGAAGCTTTCTTT
TRBJ2-1 TRBV7-9 - few CASSLYLRGEQFF TGTGCCAGCAGCTTATATTTGCGGGGTGAGCAGTTCTTC
TRBJ1-5 TRBV6-1 TRBD1 few CASSPGTGVGNQPQHF TGTGCCAGCAGCCCCGGGACAGGGGTAGGCAATCAGCCCCAGCATTTT
TRBJ2-5 TRBV20-1 - - CSARDPTGARETQYF TGCAGTGCTAGAGATCCCACGGGGGCGCGTGAGACCCAGTACTTC
TRBJ2-7 TRBV5-1 - few CASSLQSLTYEQYF TGCGCCAGCAGCCTACAGTCCCTAACCTACGAGCAGTACTTC
TRBJ2-3 TRBV28 - - CASSRRVVTDTQYF TGTGCCAGCAGTCGCAGGGTAGTGACAGATACGCAGTATTTT
TRBJ2-5 TRBV7-2 - few CASSLGSAIQETQYF TGTGCCAGCAGCCTCGGGTCGGCGATCCAAGAGACCCAGTACTTC
TRBJ2-3 TRBV30 TRBD2 many CAWRFSGRAGDTQYF TGTGCCTGGAGGTTTAGCGGGAGGGCCGGTGATACGCAGTATTTT
TRBJ1-6 TRBV20-1 - many CSASGDSNSPLHF TGCAGTGCTAGTGGAGACAGTAATTCACCCCTCCACTTT
TRBJ1-4 TRBV12-3/TRBV12-4 - many CASSLHGPSEKLFF TGTGCCAGCAGTTTACACGGTCCGTCTGAAAAACTGTTTTTT
TRBJ1-2 TRBV12-3/TRBV12-4 TRBD1 many CASSSGTGTSNYGYTF TGTGCCAGCAGTTCCGGGACAGGGACTAGTAACTATGGCTACACCTTC
TRBJ2-7 TRBV27 - few CASSSTGRIPTMSYEQYF TGTGCCAGCAGTTCCACAGGGCGCATACCTACTATGTCCTACGAGCAGTACTTC
TRBJ2-5 TRBV11-2 - many CASSTERAWTELQETQYF TGTGCCAGCAGCACGGAGCGGGCGTGGACAGAACTACAAGAGACCCAGTACTTC
TRBJ2-1 TRBV20-1 - - CSAGGYEEQFF TGCAGTGCTGGGGGTTATGAGGAGCAGTTCTTC
TRBJ2-7 TRBV20-1 TRBD2 few CSARDPAGVWKQYF TGCAGTGCTAGAGATCCAGCGGGAGTATGGAAGCAGTACTTC
TRBJ1-2 TRBV7-2 - few CASSLGRPGLGGYTF TGTGCCAGCAGCTTAGGTCGACCAGGGTTGGGTGGCTACACCTTC
TRBJ1-3 TRBV5-1 - - CASSLGYSWISGNTIYF TGCGCCAGCAGCTTGGGCTACAGCTGGATCTCTGGAAACACCATATATTTT
TRBJ2-1 TRBV5-4 TRBD2 few CASSSPQREYNEQFF TGTGCCAGCAGCTCCCCTCAGCGGGAATACAATGAGCAGTTCTTC
TRBJ2-3 TRBV28 TRBD2 few CASSSPGLPIADTQYF TGTGCCAGCAGTTCGCCGGGACTACCTATCGCAGATACGCAGTATTTT
TRBJ2-3 TRBV6-5 - few CASRYRAWADTQYF TGTGCCAGCAGGTACAGGGCGTGGGCAGATACGCAGTATTTT